Presented here are 10 T cell receptor beta chains from one specimen sequenced in a study of CD8 T cells in Susac syndrome. The authors reverse transcribed about 0.45 to 1 ug RNA with random hexamers. TCRdb processed the immunoSEQ multiplex PCR reads anew with MiXCR; each CDR3 protein has one entry. Of 250,000 or so distinct CDR3 sequences detected, 85% to 95% appear once; the ten largest clones hold roughly 0.072%. Sequenced material: CD4+ T cells from PBMCs. Receptors originate from a human donor with multiple sclerosis.

This clonotype was seen once. The J gene is TRBJ2-1, the V gene TRBV6-4; D is undetermined. V was cut by 1 base and J by 5 bases, with 3 bases left in between. This CDR3 has 12 amino acids. Per germline, CDR1 MRHNA and CDR2 SNTAGT. The DNA for the CDR3 is TGTGCCAGCAGTGACTGGAACAATGAGCAGTTCTTC. It yields the protein CASSDWNNEQFF.

The chain uses TRBV6-1 and TRBJ1-5; D might be TRBD1 (6 bases). The V end was cut by 4 bases, the J end by 5 bases, with 12 bases between. CDR1 and CDR2 (germline): MNHNS, SASEGT. The CDR3 spans 14 residues. The chain's CDR3 is CASSGWGPDQPQHF. The CDR3 coding sequence is TGTGCCAGCAGTGGATGGGGGCCAGATCAGCCCCAGCATTTT.

V gene TRBV3-1 combines with J gene TRBJ2-7; no clear D. V was trimmed by 0 bases and J by 3 bases, leaving 6 bases between them. This CDR3 has 13 residues. Germline V gives CDR1 LGHDT, CDR2 YNNKEL (reference sequence). CDR3: CASSQDYGYEQYV. DNA of the CDR3: TGTGCCAGCAGCCAAGATTACGGCTACGAGCAGTACGTC.

This rearrangement joins TRBV3-1 to TRBJ1-5, with D tentatively TRBD1 (6 bases). Germline V gene data show CDR1 as LGHDT and CDR2 as YNNKEL (reference sequence). V was trimmed by 3 bases and J by 2 bases, leaving 8 bases between them. The CDR3 contains 14 residues. CDR3 loop: CASSQGAGNQPQHF. CDR3 in DNA: TGTGCCAGCAGCCAGGGGGCTGGCAATCAGCCCCAGCATTTT.

The chain has TRBV20-1 and TRBJ2-3; 14 positions agree with TRBD2. The CDR3 has 18 residues. The V gene end was trimmed by 0 bases and the J gene end by 4 bases; junction bases not matched to a gene: 9. The germline gives CDR1 DFQATT, CDR2 SNEGSKA (reference sequence). CDR3 sequence (DNA): TGCAGTGCTAGAGATCGGCGGACTAGCGGGGGGTTCTCAGATACGCAGTATTTT. Protein product: CSARDRRTSGGFSDTQYF.

The gene calls are TRBV2 and TRBJ2-2; possibly TRBD2 for D (5 bases). V dropped 7 bases and J dropped 6 bases, with 15 bases sitting between them. There are 14 residues in the CDR3. Germline V gives CDR1 SNHLY, CDR2 FYNNEI. DNA for the CDR3: TGTGCCAGCAAGGTAGTGGGAGCGCCCGGGGAGCTGTTTTTT. Translation gives CASKVVGAPGELFF.

The genes are TRBV10-3 and TRBJ2-5; tentative D call: TRBD2 (6 bases). Per the germline V gene, CDR1 is ENHRY and CDR2 is SYGVKD. The CDR3 runs to 13 residues. V was pared by 6 bases and J by 1 base, with 9 bases between. This CDR3 reads CAIRRDSQETQYF. The CDR3 DNA sequence: TGTGCCATCAGACGGGACTCCCAAGAGACCCAGTACTTC.

This chain uses TRBV4-2 with TRBJ1-1; 8 bases map to TRBD1. There are 15 residues in the CDR3. CDR1 and CDR2 (germline): LGHNA, YNFKEQ. V lost 4 bases, J lost 4 bases, and 8 bases stayed unmatched. CDR3 amino acids: CASSPRTGLATEAFF. CDR3 DNA sequence: TGTGCCAGCAGCCCCCGGACAGGGTTGGCCACTGAAGCTTTCTTT.

The count of this clonotype is one. The CDR3 protein is CASRRGSTYEQYF. The CDR3 DNA reads TGTGCCAGCCGCAGGGGGTCGACCTACGAGCAGTACTTC. The chain couples TRBV6-5 to TRBJ2-7; 7 nucleotides agree with TRBD1. CDR1 MNHEY and CDR2 SVGAGI come from the germline V gene. Trimming cost V 8 bases and J 2 bases; bases outside gene matches: 6. This CDR3 spans 13 amino acids.

V and J are TRBV29-1 and TRBJ2-3; TRBD1 matches 7 bases. The V segment lost 6 bases and the J segment 1 base; nucleotides outside the gene matches: 7. CDR1 and CDR2 from the germline V gene are SQVTM and ANQGSEA. The CDR3 spans 14 residues. CDR3 residues: CSVSQGLGTDTQYF. In nucleotides, the CDR3 is TGCAGCGTGTCACAGGGGTTGGGCACAGATACGCAGTATTTT.